Following are 32 T cell receptor beta chains from one sample sequenced in a study of blood T cells in healthy people across ages. Using a J-beta primer mix together with a sample-barcoded 5' primer, a second PCR was run for about 6 to 12 cycles. TCRdb passed the 5' RACE reads through MiXCR, listing each CDR3 protein once. The sample carries around 1,900,000 distinct CDR3 sequences, 30% to 40% recorded once. What was sequenced was blood. The origin of the receptors is a human donor in good health.

This clonotype was detected only a few times. V and J are TRBV7-9 and TRBJ2-3; tentatively, D is TRBD2 (5 bases). Germline lookup yields CDR1 SEHNR and CDR2 FQNEAQ (reference sequence). This CDR3 spans 16 amino acids. V was clipped by 5 bases and J by 0 bases, with 15 bases between them. Here the CDR3 DNA reads TGTGCCAGCAGCACCCTTGAGGGATCTAGCACAGATACGCAGTATTTT. Encoded protein: CASSTLEGSSTDTQYF.

As to this clonotype: Germline and junction disagree at one end, which may indicate a read error. The chain combines TRBV28 with TRBJ1-2; no firm D call. This CDR3 is 14 amino acids long. Germline V gives CDR1 MDHEN, CDR2 SYDVKM. CDR3: CASSLEVGHYGHTF. The CDR3 DNA reads TGTGCCAGCAGTTTAGAGGTGGGCCACTATGGCCACACCTTC.

The chain uses TRBV11-3 and TRBJ2-1; weak D call: TRBD2 (7 bases). Looked up from germline, CDR1 is SGHNT and CDR2 is YENEEA. Between the trimmed V and J ends, which lost 5 bases and 0 bases, there was a span of 14 bases. The CDR3 is 16 residues long. The CDR3 DNA is TGTGCCAGCAGCCAAGGGGGGGAAAGCTCCTACAATGAGCAGTTCTTC. Its translation is CASSQGGESSYNEQFF.

The table lists this clonotype with a few counts. This chain uses TRBV15 with TRBJ1-2; D unclear. The V and J ends lost 0 bases and 4 bases respectively, with 24 bases between them. The CDR3 consists of 19 residues. Germline values: CDR1 LNHNV, CDR2 YYDKDF (reference sequence). CDR3 sequence reads: CATSRDLDTRLGGTYGYTF. CDR3 nucleotides: TGTGCCACCAGCAGAGATCTCGACACTCGCCTAGGTGGTACCTATGGCTACACCTTC.

This clonotype was observed a handful of times. V and J are TRBV29-1 and TRBJ2-7; possible D gene TRBD1, 6 bases. Trimming removed 4 bases from V and 3 bases from J, with 16 bases in between. The V gene's germline CDR1 is SQVTM and CDR2 ANQGSEA. The length of the CDR3 is 14 residues. CDR3 loop: CSVGGRTSIYEQYF. CDR3 bases: TGCAGCGTTGGGGGGCGGACCTCGATCTACGAGCAGTACTTC.

In its sample, this clonotype was seen once. V usage is TRBV7-6 and J usage is TRBJ1-2, with no clear D. The germline V gene has CDR1 SGHVS and CDR2 FNYEAQ. There are 15 residues in the CDR3. Between the trimmed V and J ends, which lost 5 bases and 0 bases, there was a span of 13 bases. This chain's CDR3 is CASSREGASNYGYTF. DNA of the CDR3: TGTGCCAGCAGCCGAGAGGGCGCCTCTAACTATGGCTACACCTTC.

This chain uses TRBV4-1 with TRBJ1-1; unclear D gene. The germline CDR1 and CDR2 sequences are MGHRA and YSYEKL. This CDR3 has 15 residues. Trimming removed 3 bases at V and 5 bases at J, with 16 bases between. The CDR3 DNA reads as TGCGCCAGCAGCCACTCAAGCGGGGTTCGGACTGAAGCTTTCTTT. This gives the protein CASSHSSGVRTEAFF.

This clonotype was observed a handful of times. The chain links TRBV10-3 to TRBJ1-2, with D unresolved. CDR1 ENHRY and CDR2 SYGVKD come from the germline V gene. This CDR3 contains 14 residues. Deletions cut 2 bases from V and 4 bases from J, with 11 bases between. The CDR3 sequence is CAISEGDGLYGYTF. The CDR3 DNA sequence: TGTGCCATCAGTGAGGGAGACGGCCTCTATGGCTACACCTTC.

The V call is TRBV7-8, the J call TRBJ2-1; D might be TRBD2 (7 bases). This CDR3 spans 17 amino acids. Germline V gene sequence: CDR1 SGHVS, CDR2 FQNEAQ. With 2 bases removed from V and 4 bases from J, the gap between germline ends came to 18 bases. CDR3 sequence: CASSLFNRGAVYNEQFF. The CDR3 nucleotides read TGTGCCAGCAGCTTATTTAATCGGGGGGCCGTTTACAATGAGCAGTTCTTC.

This sequence joins TRBV12-3 or TRBV12-4 and TRBJ2-1; a possible D gene is TRBD2 (5 bases). The V gene lost 6 bases and the J gene lost 2 bases, with 11 bases spanning the gap. There are 14 residues in the CDR3. CDR3 nucleotides: TGTGCCAGCAGGGAGAGGGAGCCCTACAATGAGCAGTTCTTC. As protein: CASREREPYNEQFF.

The genes are TRBV30 and TRBJ2-1; D gene unclear. V lost 3 bases, J lost 4 bases, and 7 bases lay in between. The CDR3 runs to 12 residues. Germline CDR1 GTSNPN, CDR2 SVGIG (reference sequence). The CDR3 loop reads CAWSATYNEQFF. CDR3 coding DNA: TGTGCCTGGAGCGCTACTTACAATGAGCAGTTCTTC.

The chain is built from TRBV20-1 and TRBJ2-7, with D uncertain. Germline V gives CDR1 DFQATT, CDR2 SNEGSKA (reference sequence). The ends were cut back, 5 bases at V and 2 bases at J, with 10 bases in the middle. The CDR3 is made up of 12 amino acids. CDR3 loop: CSAVEATYEQYF. The CDR3, as DNA: TGCAGTGCTGTAGAGGCGACCTACGAGCAGTACTTC.

The chain recombines TRBV20-1 with TRBJ1-2, with D unclear. CDR3 length equals 12 residues. The V gene lost 4 bases and the J gene lost 7 bases, with 13 bases spanning the gap. Germline V gives CDR1 DFQATT, CDR2 SNEGSKA (reference sequence). CDR3 sequence reads: CSANHQAFGYTF. The CDR3 bases are TGCAGTGCTAATCACCAGGCTTTTGGCTACACCTTC.

This clonotype showed up just once. The V gene is TRBV5-6, the J gene TRBJ2-5; D possibly uses TRBD1 or TRBD2 (5 bases each). The better agreement between TRBJ2-7 and the DNA end casts doubt on the J call. The germline V gene has CDR1 SGHDT and CDR2 YYEEEE. This CDR3 has 13 amino acids. CDR3 in amino acids: CASSRDRSGEQYF. The CDR3 DNA follows: TGTGCCAGCAGCCGGGACCGGTCGGGCGAGCAGTACTTC.

The V call is TRBV18, the J call TRBJ1-2; no definite D call. Germline V gives CDR1 KGHSH, CDR2 LQKENI. The germline V and J ends were trimmed by 5 bases and 3 bases, with 7 bases remaining between them. The CDR3 length is 12 residues. The CDR3 DNA reads as TGTGCCAGCTCAGAAATGTACTATGGCTACACCTTC. Its protein is CASSEMYYGYTF.

Comment on this clonotype: Relative to the germline gene, one junction end is altered; a read error may explain this. The chain joins TRBV2 to TRBJ2-1; D is uncertain. CDR1 and CDR2 (germline): SNHLY, FYNNEI. This CDR3 comprises 13 residues. CDR3 sequence reads: CAISDWGYNEQFF. CDR3 in DNA: TGTGCCATCAGTGACTGGGGTTACAATGAGCAGTTCTTC.

This clonotype was counted between two and nine times. The chain has TRBV29-1 and TRBJ2-7; D is possibly TRBD1 (5 bases). V was shortened by 5 bases and J by 4 bases, with 18 bases between the two germline ends. The CDR3 totals 14 residues. Looked up from germline, CDR1 is SQVTM and CDR2 is ANQGSEA. As DNA, the CDR3 is TGCAGCGTTCGGCCTAGGGGTCTTACTTACGAGCAGTACTTC. Translation: CSVRPRGLTYEQYF.

As regards this clonotype: A junction end diverges from the germline sequence, so it may reflect a read error. The chain joins TRBV11-2 to TRBJ2-1, with TRBD2 identical over 12 bases. In germline, CDR1 is SGHAT, CDR2 FQNNGV. The CDR3 loop spans 14 amino acids. The chain's CDR3 is CVSSRTSGVNEQFF. The CDR3 DNA sequence: TGTGTCAGCAGCCGGACTAGCGGGGTGAATGAGCAGTTCTTC.

A word on this clonotype: At one boundary the junction diverges from the germline segment, which might be a read error. The chain has TRBV7-9 and TRBJ2-7; 8 nucleotides align to TRBD1. This CDR3 spans 18 amino acids. CDR1 is SEHNR, CDR2 FQNEAQ, per germline (reference sequence). CDR3 nucleotide sequence: TGTGCCAGCAGCCCCCCGGACAGGGTAGTCTCTAGCTCCTACGAGCAGCACTTC. Its translation: CASSPPDRVVSSSYEQHF.

This clonotype showed up just a few times. The genes are TRBV4-1 and TRBJ2-5, with 7 bases that match TRBD2. Looked up from germline, CDR1 is MGHRA and CDR2 is YSYEKL. V lost 3 bases, J lost 11 bases, and 21 bases stayed unmatched. This CDR3 region has 17 residues. CDR3 DNA: TGCGCCAGCAGCCAGAGCCCGGGTGGGGTAACTCTGCGGGAGCAGTACTTC. As protein: CASSQSPGGVTLREQYF.

The genes are TRBV9 and TRBJ2-7; D remains unclear. Trimming pared 3 bases from V and 0 bases from J, leaving 10 bases between. The CDR3 is made up of 14 amino acids. CDR1 SGDLS and CDR2 YYNGEE come from the germline V gene. The CDR3 nucleotides read TGTGCCAGCAGCGCCCAGGTTAGCTCCTACGAGCAGTACTTC. Translation gives CASSAQVSSYEQYF.

V usage is TRBV4-2 and J usage is TRBJ2-1; perhaps D is TRBD1 or TRBD2 (5 bases each). There are 14 residues in the CDR3. Trimming cost V 4 bases and J 4 bases, with 11 bases left between them. Germline lookup yields CDR1 LGHNA and CDR2 YNFKEQ. The CDR3 bases are TGTGCCAGCAGCCCTGTGGGGGATTACAATGAGCAGTTCTTC. This translates into CASSPVGDYNEQFF.

The V and J genes are TRBV29-1 and TRBJ1-1; no clear D. Trimming cost V 6 bases and J 4 bases, with 9 bases left between them. Looked up from germline, CDR1 is SQVTM and CDR2 is ANQGSEA. The CDR3 contains 11 residues. The CDR3 loop reads CSVSSGTEAFF. In DNA form, the CDR3 reads TGCAGCGTCTCGAGCGGCACTGAAGCTTTCTTT.

The chain has TRBV6-2 or TRBV6-3 and TRBJ2-3; D may be TRBD1 (6 bases). Germline assignment: CDR1 MNHEY and CDR2 SVGEGT. The V end lost 8 bases, the J end lost 0 bases, and 18 bases lay between the germline ends. The CDR3 has 16 residues. The CDR3 bases are TGTGCCAGCCTAAGAGGGGGAGACCCTAGCACAGATACGCAGTATTTT. Protein sequence: CASLRGGDPSTDTQYF.

This CDR3 is CSARGFSEEKLFF. As DNA, the CDR3 is TGCAGTGCTAGGGGGTTTTCGGAGGAAAAACTGTTTTTT. V usage is TRBV20-1 and J usage is TRBJ1-4; D unresolved. Germline CDR1 and CDR2: DFQATT and SNEGSKA (reference sequence). This CDR3 spans 13 amino acids. Trimming took off 3 bases at V and 8 bases at J, with 13 bases between the two ends.

The V gene is TRBV7-9, the J gene TRBJ1-3, with a weak D call TRBD1 (5 bases). Trimming pared 7 bases from V and 5 bases from J, leaving 9 bases between. Looked up from germline, CDR1 is SEHNR and CDR2 is FQNEAQ (reference sequence). The CDR3 spans 12 residues. The CDR3 sequence is CASTGYRNTIYF. CDR3 nucleotide sequence: TGTGCCAGCACAGGGTACAGAAACACCATATATTTT.

This chain connects TRBV15 to TRBJ2-7; D is possibly TRBD1 or TRBD2 (6 bases each). V lost 0 bases, J lost 5 bases, and 17 bases lay in between. The CDR3 is 16 amino acids. Germline-derived CDR1 and CDR2 are LNHNV and YYDKDF (reference sequence). The CDR3 loop is CATSRDLGGGFNEQYF. CDR3 DNA sequence: TGTGCCACCAGCAGAGATTTAGGAGGGGGATTTAACGAGCAGTACTTC.

On this clonotype itself: A read error may be the cause here, since a much bigger clone is one base away. The genes are TRBV29-1 and TRBJ1-2; TRBD1 aligns across 8 bases. This CDR3 has 13 residues. CDR1 is SQVTM and CDR2 is ANQGSEA in the germline V gene. Germline trimming cut 7 bases from V and 7 bases from J; bases unmatched to any gene: 11. CDR3 residues: CSAEQGAPRGYTF. For the CDR3, the DNA is TGCAGCGCCGAGCAGGGGGCACCTCGTGGCTACACCTTC.

This clonotype turned up a few times. Mismatch with germline at one junction end may stem from a read error. The chain links TRBV5-5 to TRBJ2-6, with D possibly matching TRBD1 (5 bases). This CDR3 region has 17 residues. Per the germline V gene, CDR1 is SGHKS and CDR2 is YYEKEE (reference sequence). The CDR3 nucleotides read TGTGCCAGCAGCTTGGGGGGTTTACTCCCTGGGGCCAACGTCCGGACTTTC. It yields the protein CASSLGGLLPGANVRTF.

The chain recombines TRBV5-1 with TRBJ2-2; D might be TRBD1 or TRBD2, each matching 6 bases. The CDR3 length is 20 residues. V was cut by 3 bases and J by 0 bases, with 24 bases left in between. CDR1 SGHRS and CDR2 YFSETQ come from the germline V gene. In nucleotides, the CDR3 is TGCGCCAGCAGCTCCCCCCGGGGGACACTCAGTACCGCGAACACCGGGGAGCTGTTTTTT. Translated: CASSSPRGTLSTANTGELFF.

Ten or more counts support this clonotype. The chain uses TRBV7-2 and TRBJ2-3, with unresolved D. Trimming shortened V by 0 bases and J by 4 bases, and 5 bases separated the two germline ends. CDR3 length equals 13 residues. Germline-derived CDR1 and CDR2 are SGHTA and FQGNSA. CDR3 sequence (DNA): TGTGCCAGCAGCTTAGCAACAGCAGATACGCAGTATTTT. Translating it yields CASSLATADTQYF.

The chain combines TRBV6-5 with TRBJ2-7; D not resolved. The germline V gene encodes CDR1 MNHEY and CDR2 SVGAGI. This CDR3 contains 13 residues. With 4 bases removed from V and 5 bases from J, the gap between germline ends came to 12 bases. CDR3 bases: TGTGCCAGCAGTTCGACGTCTCGGGACGAGCAGTACTTC. It translates to CASSSTSRDEQYF.